This T cell receptor (beta chain) is from a study of T cell repertoires in cytomegalovirus infection. Study-level results: HLA-C-restricted CMV clonotypes gave the most frequent clonotype in two of eight donors.

Many counts were recorded for this clonotype. Its antigen is still unknown. TCRdb analysed the reads with MiXCR anew, one entry per CDR3 protein. The sample holds fewer than 850,000 distinct CDR3 sequences, under 35% seen once. This CDR3 region has 14 residues. V lost 6 bases and J 2 bases, leaving 13 bases between the germline ends. The V gene's germline CDR1 is SEHNR and CDR2 FQNEAQ (reference sequence). The sequences come from cultured CD8+ T cells from PBMCs, collected from culture after CMV antigen stimulation. The rearrangement joins TRBV7-9 to TRBJ2-5, with D possibly called TRBD1 or TRBD2 (5 bases each). This receptor was identified in a human donor in good health (CMV status not recorded). Some clones in this sample may be carry-over from other donors' samples. The CDR3 DNA sequence: TGTGCCAGCAGGCCTGGGGGATCTCAAGAGACCCAGTACTTC. This sequence encodes CASRPGGSQETQYF. Combining the CDR3 with reference TRBV7-9 and TRBJ2-5 gives the whole variable domain DTGVSQNPRHKITKRGQNVTFRCDPISEHNRLYWYRQTLGQGPEFLTYFQNEAQLEKSRLLSDRFSAERPKGSFSTLEIQRTEQGDSAMYLCASRPGGSQETQYFGPGTRLLVL.